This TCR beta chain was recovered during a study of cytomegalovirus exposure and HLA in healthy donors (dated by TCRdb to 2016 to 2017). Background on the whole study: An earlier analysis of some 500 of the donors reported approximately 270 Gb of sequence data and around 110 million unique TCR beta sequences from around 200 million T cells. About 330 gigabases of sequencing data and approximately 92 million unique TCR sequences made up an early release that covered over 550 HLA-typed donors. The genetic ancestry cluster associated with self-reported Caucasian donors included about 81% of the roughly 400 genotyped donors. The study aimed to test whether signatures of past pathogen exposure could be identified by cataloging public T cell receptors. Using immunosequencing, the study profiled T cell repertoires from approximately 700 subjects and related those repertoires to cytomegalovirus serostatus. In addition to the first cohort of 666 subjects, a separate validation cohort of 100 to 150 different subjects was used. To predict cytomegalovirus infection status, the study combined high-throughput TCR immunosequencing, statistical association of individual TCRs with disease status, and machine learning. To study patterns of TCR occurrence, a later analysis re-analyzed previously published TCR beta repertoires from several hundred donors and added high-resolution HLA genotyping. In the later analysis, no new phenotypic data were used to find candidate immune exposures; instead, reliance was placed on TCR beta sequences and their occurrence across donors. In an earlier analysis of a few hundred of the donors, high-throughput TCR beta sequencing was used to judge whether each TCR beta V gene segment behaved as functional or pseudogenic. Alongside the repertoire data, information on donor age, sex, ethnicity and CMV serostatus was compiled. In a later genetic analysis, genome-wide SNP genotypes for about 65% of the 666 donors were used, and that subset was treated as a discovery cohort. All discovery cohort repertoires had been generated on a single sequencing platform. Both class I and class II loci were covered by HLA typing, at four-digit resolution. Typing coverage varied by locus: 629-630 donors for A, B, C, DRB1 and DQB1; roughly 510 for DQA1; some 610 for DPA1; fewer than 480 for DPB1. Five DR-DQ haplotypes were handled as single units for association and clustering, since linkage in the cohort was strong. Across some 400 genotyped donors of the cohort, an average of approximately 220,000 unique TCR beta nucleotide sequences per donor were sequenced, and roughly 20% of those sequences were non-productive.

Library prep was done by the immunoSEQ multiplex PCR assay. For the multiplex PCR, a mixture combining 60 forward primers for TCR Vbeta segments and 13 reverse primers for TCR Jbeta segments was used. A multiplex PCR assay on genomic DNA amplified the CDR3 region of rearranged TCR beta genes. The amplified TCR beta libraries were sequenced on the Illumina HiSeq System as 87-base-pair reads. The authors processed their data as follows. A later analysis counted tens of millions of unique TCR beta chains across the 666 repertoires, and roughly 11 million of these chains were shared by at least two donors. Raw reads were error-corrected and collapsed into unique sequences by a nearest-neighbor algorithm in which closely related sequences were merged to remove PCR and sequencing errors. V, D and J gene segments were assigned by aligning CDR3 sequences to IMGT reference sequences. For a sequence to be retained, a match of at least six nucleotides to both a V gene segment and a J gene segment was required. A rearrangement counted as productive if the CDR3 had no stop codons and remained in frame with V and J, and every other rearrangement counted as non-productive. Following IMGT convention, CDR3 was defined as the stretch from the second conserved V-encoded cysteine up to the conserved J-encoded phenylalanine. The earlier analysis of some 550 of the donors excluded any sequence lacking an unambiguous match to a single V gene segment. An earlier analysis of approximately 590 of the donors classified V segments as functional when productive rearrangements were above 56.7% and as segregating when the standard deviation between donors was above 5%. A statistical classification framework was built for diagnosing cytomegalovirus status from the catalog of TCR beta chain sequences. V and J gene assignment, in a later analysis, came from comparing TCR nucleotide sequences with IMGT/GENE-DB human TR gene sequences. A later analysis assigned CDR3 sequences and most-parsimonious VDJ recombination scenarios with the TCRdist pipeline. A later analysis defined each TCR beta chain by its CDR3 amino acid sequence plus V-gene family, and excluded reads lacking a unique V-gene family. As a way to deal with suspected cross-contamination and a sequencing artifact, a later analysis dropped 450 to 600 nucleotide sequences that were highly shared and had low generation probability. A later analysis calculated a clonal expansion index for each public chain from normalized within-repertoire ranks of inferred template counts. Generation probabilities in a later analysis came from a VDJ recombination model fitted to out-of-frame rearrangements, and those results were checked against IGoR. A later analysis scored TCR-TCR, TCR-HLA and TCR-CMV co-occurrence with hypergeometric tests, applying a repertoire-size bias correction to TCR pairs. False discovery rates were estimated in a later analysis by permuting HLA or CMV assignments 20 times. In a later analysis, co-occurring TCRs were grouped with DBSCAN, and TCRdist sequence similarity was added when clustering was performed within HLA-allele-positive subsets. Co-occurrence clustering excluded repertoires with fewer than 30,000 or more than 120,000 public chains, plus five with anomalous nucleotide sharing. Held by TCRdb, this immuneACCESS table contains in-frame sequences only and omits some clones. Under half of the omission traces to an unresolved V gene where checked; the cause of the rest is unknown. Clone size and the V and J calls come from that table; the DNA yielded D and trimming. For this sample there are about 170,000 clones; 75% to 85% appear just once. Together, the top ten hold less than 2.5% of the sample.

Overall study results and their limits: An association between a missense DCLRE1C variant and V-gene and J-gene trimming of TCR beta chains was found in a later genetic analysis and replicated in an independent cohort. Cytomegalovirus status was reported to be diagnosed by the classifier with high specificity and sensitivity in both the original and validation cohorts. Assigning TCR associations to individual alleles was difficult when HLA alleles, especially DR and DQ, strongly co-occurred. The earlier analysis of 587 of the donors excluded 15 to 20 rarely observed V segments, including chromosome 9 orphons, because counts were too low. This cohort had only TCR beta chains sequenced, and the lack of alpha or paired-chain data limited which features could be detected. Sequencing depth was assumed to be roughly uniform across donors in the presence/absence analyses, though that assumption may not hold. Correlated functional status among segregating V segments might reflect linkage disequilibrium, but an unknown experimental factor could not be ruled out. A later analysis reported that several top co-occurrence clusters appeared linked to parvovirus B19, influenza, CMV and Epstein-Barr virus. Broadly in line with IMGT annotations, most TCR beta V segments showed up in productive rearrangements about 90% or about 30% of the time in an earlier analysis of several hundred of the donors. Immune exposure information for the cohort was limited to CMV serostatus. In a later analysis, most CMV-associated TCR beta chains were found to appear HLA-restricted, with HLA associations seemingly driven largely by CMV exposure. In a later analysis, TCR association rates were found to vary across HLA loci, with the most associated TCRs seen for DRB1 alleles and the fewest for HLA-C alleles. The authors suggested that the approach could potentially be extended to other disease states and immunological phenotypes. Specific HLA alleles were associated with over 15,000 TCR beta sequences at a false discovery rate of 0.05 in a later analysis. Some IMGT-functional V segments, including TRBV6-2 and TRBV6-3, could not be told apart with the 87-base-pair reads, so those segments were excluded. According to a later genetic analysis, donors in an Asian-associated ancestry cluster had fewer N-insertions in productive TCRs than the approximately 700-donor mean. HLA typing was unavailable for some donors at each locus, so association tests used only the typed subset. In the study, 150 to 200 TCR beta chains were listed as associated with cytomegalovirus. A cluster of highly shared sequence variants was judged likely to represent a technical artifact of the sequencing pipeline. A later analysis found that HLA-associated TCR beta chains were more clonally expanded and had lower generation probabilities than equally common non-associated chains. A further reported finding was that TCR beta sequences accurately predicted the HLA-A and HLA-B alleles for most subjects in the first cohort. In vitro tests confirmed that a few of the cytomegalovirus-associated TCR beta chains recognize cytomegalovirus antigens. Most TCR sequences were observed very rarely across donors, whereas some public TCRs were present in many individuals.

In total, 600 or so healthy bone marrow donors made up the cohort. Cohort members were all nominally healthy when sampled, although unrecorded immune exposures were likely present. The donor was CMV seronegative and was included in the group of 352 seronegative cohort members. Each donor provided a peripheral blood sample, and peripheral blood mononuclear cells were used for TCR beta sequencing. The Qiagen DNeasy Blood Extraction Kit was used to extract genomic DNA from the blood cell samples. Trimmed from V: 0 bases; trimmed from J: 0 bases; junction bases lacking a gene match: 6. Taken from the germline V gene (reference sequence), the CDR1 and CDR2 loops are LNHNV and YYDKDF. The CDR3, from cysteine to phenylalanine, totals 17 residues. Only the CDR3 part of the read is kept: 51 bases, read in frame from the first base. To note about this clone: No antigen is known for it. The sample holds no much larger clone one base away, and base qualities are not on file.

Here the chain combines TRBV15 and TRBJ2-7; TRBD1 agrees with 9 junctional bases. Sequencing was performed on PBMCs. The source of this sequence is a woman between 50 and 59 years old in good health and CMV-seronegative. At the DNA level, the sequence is TGTGCCACCAGCAGAGACCCGACAGGGGGGGTCTCCTACGAGCAGTACTTC. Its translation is CATSRDPTGGVSYEQYF.